This T cell receptor (beta chain) was recorded in a study of blood T cells in healthy people across ages. CDR1 and CDR2 (germline): MNHNS, SASEGT. V was clipped by 10 bases and J by 6 bases, with 30 bases between them. This CDR3 spans 17 amino acids. Together with a sample-barcoded 5' primer, a J-beta primer mix was included in a second PCR lasting about 6 to 11 cycles. MiXCR, run by TCRdb on the 5' RACE reads, gives a single entry per CDR3 protein. Of some 1.7 million distinct CDR3 sequences in the sample, 28% were seen once. This clonotype was observed a handful of times. Material for sequencing was blood. This TCR derives from a woman aged 30 to 39 in good health. This chain links TRBV6-1 with TRBJ1-1; perhaps TRBD1 as D (6 bases). This chain's CDR3 is CATRGVTGKLGKPEAFF. DNA of the CDR3: TGTGCCACTAGGGGGGTAACAGGGAAGTTGGGGAAGCCTGAAGCTTTCTTT.